This T cell receptor beta chain was sequenced during a study of OX40 agonist ivuxolimab in advanced cancers. About the full investigation: The costimulatory receptor OX40 (CD134) was targeted by ivuxolimab, a fully human IgG2 agonistic monoclonal antibody. Intravenous ivuxolimab was administered to patients every 2 weeks at six dose levels: 0.01, 0.1, 0.3, 1.5, 3 and 10 mg/kg. Of the approximately 54 dose-escalation patients, hepatocellular carcinoma was present in approximately 20, melanoma in approximately 15, renal cell carcinoma in 9 and head and neck cancer in 9. In the dose-escalation cohort, more than 75% of patients were male, and the mean age was roughly 60 years, with a range of roughly 20 to 80. Patients were allowed to have had prior anti-PD-1, anti-PD-L1 or anti-CTLA-4 therapy, and less than 45% of the dose-escalation patients had previously received checkpoint inhibitors. Three dose-escalation patients achieved partial responses, one with hepatocellular carcinoma and two with cutaneous melanoma. Peripheral TCRbeta sequencing aimed to test whether ivuxolimab altered TCR sequence diversity and caused clonal T-cell expansion. The paper reports the monotherapy dose-escalation portion (N of about 52 patients) of the phase I ivuxolimab trial.

To sequence the TCRbeta CDR3 region, genomic DNA was isolated from the sorted cells. The immunoSEQ Assay was used for sequencing of TCRbeta CDR3 regions. TCRdb re-hosts the immuneACCESS table, in-frame sequences only. Its copies lack some clones; in the studies checked, an unresolved V gene accounts for under half of them, and the cause for the rest is not known. A total of 55,000 to 90,000 clones appear in this sample, roughly 90% of them only once. Approximately 2.5% of the sample is in the top ten clones. The trial excluded patients who had a history of autoimmune disease or were on systemic immunosuppression. Peripheral blood for TCR sequencing was drawn from every dose cohort at baseline, at cycle 4 day 1 and at cycle 7 day 1. Samples came from an open-label, multicenter, first-in-human phase I dose-escalation trial of ivuxolimab. Adults with locally advanced or metastatic melanoma, renal cell, hepatocellular, or head and neck squamous cell carcinoma were enrolled in the trial. CD4+ and CD8+ T cells were sorted separately from peripheral blood before TCR sequencing.

V is cut by 8 bases and J by 5 bases, and the space between the germline ends is 4 bases. The germline V gene provides CDR1 SGHTA and CDR2 FQGTGA. The CDR3 starts with the cysteine, ends with the phenylalanine, and has 9 residues. Solely the CDR3 DNA is kept, with 27 bases framed from the first base. As to this clone: Its antigen target is currently unknown. Base qualities were left out, and no much larger clone turns up one base away.

Points the paper makes about the study in general: Clonal expansion of both CD4+ and CD8+ blood T cells was observed from baseline to week 6 at doses 0.1 to 3.0 mg/kg. In the 0.1-3.0 mg/kg groups, partial responders were among the patients with the lowest normalized peripheral clonal expansion, particularly in CD8+ T cells. Low levels of normalized T-cell clonal expansion were also seen in some patients who did not respond. After ivuxolimab, CD8+ T cells had more expanded clones than CD4+ T cells on average. Antigen specificity was not determined for the clonally expanded peripheral T cells.

Sample: CD4+ or CD8+ T cells sorted from blood, taken in a trial of the OX40 agonist ivuxolimab. The receptor comes from an adult with an advanced solid tumor such as melanoma, head and neck, liver or kidney cancer. The sequence links TRBV7-3 to TRBJ2-7; no D gene can be assigned with confidence. The DNA sequence reads TGTGCCAGCGGGCACGAGCAGTACTTC. Translated, it gives CASGHEQYF. The variable domain in full, with residues beyond the CDR3 obtained from the reference TRBV7-3 and TRBJ2-7 genes, is GAGVSQTPSNKVTEKGKYVELRCDPISGHTALYWYRQSLGQGPEFLIYFQGTGAADDSGLPNDRFFAVRPEGSVSTLKIQRTERGDSAVYLCASGHEQYFGPGTRLTVT.